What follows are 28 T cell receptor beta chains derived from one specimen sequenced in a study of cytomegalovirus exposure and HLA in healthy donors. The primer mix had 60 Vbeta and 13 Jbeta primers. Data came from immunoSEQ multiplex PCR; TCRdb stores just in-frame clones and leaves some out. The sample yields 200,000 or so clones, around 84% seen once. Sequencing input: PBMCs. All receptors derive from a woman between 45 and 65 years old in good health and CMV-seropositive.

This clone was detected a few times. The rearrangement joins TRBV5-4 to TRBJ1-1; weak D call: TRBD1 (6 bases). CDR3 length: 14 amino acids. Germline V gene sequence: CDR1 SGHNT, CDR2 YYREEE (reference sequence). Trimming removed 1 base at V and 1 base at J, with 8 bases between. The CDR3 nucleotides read TGTGCCAGCAGCTTGACAGGGCGGAACACTGAAGCTTTCTTT. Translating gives CASSLTGRNTEAFF.

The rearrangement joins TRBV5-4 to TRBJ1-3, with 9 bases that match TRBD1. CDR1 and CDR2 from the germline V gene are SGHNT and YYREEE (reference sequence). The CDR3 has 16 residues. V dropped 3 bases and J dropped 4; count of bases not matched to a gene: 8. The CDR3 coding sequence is TGTGCCAGCAGCTCTGGGACAGGGCGTTCCGGAAACACCATATATTTT. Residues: CASSSGTGRSGNTIYF.

The CDR3: CAWKGRGLVSPGANVLTF. CDR3 bases: TGTGCCTGGAAGGGCAGGGGGCTTGTCAGCCCTGGGGCCAACGTCCTGACTTTC. V gene TRBV30 combines with J gene TRBJ2-6; 8 nucleotides line up with TRBD1. CDR1 GTSNPN and CDR2 SVGIG come from the germline V gene (reference sequence). Trimming at V came to 4 bases and at J to 2 bases, leaving 13 bases not matched to a gene. The CDR3 spans 18 residues.

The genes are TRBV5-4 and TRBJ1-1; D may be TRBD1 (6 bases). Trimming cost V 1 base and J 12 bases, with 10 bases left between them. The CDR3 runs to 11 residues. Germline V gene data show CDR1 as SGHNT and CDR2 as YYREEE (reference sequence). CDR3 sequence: CASSLRDISFF. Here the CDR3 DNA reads TGTGCCAGCAGCTTGAGGGACATATCTTTCTTT.

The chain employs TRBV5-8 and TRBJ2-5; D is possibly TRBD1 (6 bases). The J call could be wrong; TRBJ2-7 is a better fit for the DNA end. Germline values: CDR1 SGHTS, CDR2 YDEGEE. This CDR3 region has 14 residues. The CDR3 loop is CASSLSGRGYEQYF. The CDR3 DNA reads TGTGCCAGCAGCTTGAGCGGCAGGGGTTACGAGCAGTACTTC.

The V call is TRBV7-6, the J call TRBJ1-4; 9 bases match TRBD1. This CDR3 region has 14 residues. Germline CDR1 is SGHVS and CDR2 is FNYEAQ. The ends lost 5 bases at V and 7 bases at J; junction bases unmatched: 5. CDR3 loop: CASSRDRGGEKLFF. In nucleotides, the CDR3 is TGTGCCAGCAGCCGAGACAGGGGGGGTGAAAAACTGTTTTTT.

DNA of the CDR3: TGTGCCAGTAGTGAGGAAAGAACCGGGGAGCTGTTTTTT. Translation: CASSEERTGELFF. The V and J genes are TRBV19 and TRBJ2-2; no clear D gene. The CDR3 is 13 residues long. Trimming cost V 5 bases and J 5 bases, with 9 bases left between them. CDR1 is LNHDA and CDR2 is SQIVND in the germline V gene (reference sequence).

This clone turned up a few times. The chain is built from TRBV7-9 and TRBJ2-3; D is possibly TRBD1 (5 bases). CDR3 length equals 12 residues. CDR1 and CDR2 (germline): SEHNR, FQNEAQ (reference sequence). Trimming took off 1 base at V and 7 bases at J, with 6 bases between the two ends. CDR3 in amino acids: CASSLEGNTQYF. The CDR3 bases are TGTGCCAGCAGCTTAGAGGGGAATACGCAGTATTTT.

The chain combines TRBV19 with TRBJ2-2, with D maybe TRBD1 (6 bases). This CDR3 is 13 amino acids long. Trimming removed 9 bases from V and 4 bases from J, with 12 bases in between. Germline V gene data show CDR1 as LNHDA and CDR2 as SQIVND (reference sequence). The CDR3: CASRQVGTGELFF. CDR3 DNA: TGTGCCAGCAGACAGGTGGGCACCGGGGAGCTGTTTTTT.

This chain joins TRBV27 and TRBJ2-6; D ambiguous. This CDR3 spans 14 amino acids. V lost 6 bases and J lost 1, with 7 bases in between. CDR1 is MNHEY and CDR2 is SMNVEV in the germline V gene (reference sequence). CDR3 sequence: CASSSTSGANVLTF. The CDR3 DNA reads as TGTGCCAGCAGCTCGACTTCTGGGGCCAACGTCCTGACTTTC.

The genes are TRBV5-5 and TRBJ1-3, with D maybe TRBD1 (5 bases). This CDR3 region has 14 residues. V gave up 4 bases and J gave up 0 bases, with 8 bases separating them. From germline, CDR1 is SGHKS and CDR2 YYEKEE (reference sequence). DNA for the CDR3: TGTGCCAGCAGCGACAGTAGCTCTGGAAACACCATATATTTT. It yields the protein CASSDSSSGNTIYF.

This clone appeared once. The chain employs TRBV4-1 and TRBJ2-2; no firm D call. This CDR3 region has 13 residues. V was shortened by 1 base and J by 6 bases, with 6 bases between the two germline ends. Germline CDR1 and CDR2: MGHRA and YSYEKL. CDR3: CASSQGGSGELFF. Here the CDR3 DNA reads TGCGCCAGCAGCCAAGGCGGTTCCGGGGAGCTGTTTTTT.

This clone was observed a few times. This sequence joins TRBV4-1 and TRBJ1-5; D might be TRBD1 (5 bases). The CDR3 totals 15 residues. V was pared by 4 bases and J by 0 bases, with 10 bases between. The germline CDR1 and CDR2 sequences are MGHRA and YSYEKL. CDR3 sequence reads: CASSLTRDSNQPQHF. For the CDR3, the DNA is TGCGCCAGCAGCCTCACCAGGGATAGCAATCAGCCCCAGCATTTT.

The CDR3 DNA follows: TGTGCCAGCAGTGAAGCCGCGGGGCCCTACACTGAAGCTTTCTTT. Protein product: CASSEAAGPYTEAFF. The chain couples TRBV2 to TRBJ1-1; possible D gene TRBD1, 5 bases. The CDR3 sequence is 15 residues long. Trimming stripped 0 bases from V and 3 bases from J, with 11 bases between. The germline V gene has CDR1 SNHLY and CDR2 FYNNEI. The variable domain in full, with the rest retrieved from reference TRBV2 and TRBJ1-1, is EPEVTQTPSHQVTQMGQEVILRCVPISNHLYFYWYRQILGQKVEFLVSFYNNEISEKSEIFDDQFSVERPDGSNFTLKIRSTKLEDSAMYFCASSEAAGPYTEAFFGQGTRLTVV.

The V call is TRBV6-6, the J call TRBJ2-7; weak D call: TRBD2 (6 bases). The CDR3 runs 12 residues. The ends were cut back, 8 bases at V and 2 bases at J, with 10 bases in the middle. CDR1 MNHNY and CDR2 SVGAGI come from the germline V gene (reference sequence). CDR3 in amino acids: CASHAGTYEQYF. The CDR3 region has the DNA TGTGCCAGCCACGCGGGGACCTACGAGCAGTACTTC.

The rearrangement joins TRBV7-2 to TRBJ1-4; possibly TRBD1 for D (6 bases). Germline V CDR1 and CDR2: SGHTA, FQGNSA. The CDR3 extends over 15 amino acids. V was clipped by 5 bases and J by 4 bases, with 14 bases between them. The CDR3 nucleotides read TGTGCCAGCAGCGCAGGGGCTTGGGATAATGAAAAACTGTTTTTT. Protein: CASSAGAWDNEKLFF.

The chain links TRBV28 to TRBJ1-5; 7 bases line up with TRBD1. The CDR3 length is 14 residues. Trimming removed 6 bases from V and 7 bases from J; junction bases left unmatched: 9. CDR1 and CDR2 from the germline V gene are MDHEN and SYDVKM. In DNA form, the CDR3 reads TGTGCCAGCAGCATAGGAGGGGGCGCCCAGCCCCAGCATTTT. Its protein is CASSIGGGAQPQHF.

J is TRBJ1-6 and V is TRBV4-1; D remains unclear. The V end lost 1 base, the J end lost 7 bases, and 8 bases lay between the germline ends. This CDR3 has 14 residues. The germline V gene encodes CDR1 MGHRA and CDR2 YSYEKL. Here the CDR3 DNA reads TGCGCCAGCAGCCAAGGAGGAGACAATTCACCCCTCCACTTT. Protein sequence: CASSQGGDNSPLHF.

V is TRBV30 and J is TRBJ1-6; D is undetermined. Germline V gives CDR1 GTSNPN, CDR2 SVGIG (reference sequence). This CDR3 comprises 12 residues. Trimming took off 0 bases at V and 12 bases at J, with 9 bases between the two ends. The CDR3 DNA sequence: TGTGCCTGGAGTGTACCCGGGAAACCCCTCCACTTT. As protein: CAWSVPGKPLHF.

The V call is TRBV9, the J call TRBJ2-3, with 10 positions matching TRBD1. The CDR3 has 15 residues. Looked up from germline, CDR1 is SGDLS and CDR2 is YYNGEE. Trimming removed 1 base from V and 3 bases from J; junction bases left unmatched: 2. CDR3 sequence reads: CASSVRDRGTDTQYF. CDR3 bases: TGTGCCAGCAGCGTAAGGGACAGGGGTACAGATACGCAGTATTTT.

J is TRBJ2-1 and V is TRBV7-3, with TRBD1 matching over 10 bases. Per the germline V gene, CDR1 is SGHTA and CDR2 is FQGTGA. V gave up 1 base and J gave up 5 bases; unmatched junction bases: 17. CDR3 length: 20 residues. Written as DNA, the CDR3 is TGTGCCAGCAGCTTAATTGGTATCGGATTAGGGACAGGGGACCACAATGAGCAGTTCTTC. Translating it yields CASSLIGIGLGTGDHNEQFF.

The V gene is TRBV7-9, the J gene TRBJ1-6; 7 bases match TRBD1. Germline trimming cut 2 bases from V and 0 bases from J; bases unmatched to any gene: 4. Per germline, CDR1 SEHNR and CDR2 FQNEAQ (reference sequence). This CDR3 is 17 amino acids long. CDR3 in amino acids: CASSLLGGPSYNSPLHF. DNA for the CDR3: TGTGCCAGCAGCTTATTAGGGGGCCCCTCCTATAATTCACCCCTCCACTTT.

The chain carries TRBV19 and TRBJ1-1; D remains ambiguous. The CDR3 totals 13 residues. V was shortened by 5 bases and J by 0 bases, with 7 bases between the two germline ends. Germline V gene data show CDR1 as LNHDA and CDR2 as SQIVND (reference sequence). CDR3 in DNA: TGTGCCAGTAGTCCCGAGTTGAACACTGAAGCTTTCTTT. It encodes CASSPELNTEAFF.

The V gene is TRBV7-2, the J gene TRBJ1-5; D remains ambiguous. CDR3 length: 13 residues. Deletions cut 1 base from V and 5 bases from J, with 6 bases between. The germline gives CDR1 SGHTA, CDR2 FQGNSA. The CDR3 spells CASSLGGDQPQHF. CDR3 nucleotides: TGTGCCAGCAGCTTAGGCGGGGATCAGCCCCAGCATTTT.

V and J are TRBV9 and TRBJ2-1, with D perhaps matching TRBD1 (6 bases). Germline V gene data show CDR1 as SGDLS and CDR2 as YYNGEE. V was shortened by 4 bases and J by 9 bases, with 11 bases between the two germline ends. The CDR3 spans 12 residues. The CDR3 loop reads CASSPQGGEQFF. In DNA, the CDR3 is TGTGCCAGCAGCCCACAGGGCGGTGAGCAGTTCTTC. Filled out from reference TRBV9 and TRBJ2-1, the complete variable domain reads DSGVTQTPKHLITATGQRVTLRCSPRSGDLSVYWYQQSLDQGLQFLIQYYNGEERAKGNILERFSAQQFPDLHSELNLSSLELGDSALYFCASSPQGGEQFFGPGTRLTVL.

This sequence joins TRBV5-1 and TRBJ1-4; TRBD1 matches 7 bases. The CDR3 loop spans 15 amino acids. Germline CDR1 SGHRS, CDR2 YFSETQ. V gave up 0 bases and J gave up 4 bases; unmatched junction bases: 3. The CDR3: CASSLGQGSNEKLFF. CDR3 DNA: TGCGCCAGCAGCTTGGGACAGGGCAGTAATGAAAAACTGTTTTTT.

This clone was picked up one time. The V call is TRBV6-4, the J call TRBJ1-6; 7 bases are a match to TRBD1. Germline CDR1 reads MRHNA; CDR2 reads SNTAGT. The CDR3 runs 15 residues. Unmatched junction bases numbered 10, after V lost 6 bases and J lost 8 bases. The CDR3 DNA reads TGTGCCAGCAGGACAGGGTACGGCGTCGATTCACCCCTCCACTTT. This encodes CASRTGYGVDSPLHF.

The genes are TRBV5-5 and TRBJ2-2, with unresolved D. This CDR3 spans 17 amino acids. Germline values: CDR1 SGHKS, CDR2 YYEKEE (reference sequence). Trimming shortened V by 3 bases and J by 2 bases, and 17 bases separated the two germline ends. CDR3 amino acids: CASSSLVENANTGELFF. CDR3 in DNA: TGTGCCAGCAGCTCTCTAGTTGAAAACGCTAACACCGGGGAGCTGTTTTTT.